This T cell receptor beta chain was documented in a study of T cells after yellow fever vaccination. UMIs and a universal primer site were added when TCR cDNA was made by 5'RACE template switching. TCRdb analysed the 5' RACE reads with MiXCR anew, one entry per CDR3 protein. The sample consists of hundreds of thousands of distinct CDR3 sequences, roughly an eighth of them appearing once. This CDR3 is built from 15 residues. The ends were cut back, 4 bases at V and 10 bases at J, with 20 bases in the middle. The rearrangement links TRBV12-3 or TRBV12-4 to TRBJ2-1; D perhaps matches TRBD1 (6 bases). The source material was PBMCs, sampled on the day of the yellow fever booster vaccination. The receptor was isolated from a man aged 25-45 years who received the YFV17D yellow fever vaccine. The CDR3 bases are TGTGCCAGCAGTTCCCCTGGGGGCCCATCTCAAGAGCAGTTCTTC. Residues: CASSSPGGPSQEQFF.